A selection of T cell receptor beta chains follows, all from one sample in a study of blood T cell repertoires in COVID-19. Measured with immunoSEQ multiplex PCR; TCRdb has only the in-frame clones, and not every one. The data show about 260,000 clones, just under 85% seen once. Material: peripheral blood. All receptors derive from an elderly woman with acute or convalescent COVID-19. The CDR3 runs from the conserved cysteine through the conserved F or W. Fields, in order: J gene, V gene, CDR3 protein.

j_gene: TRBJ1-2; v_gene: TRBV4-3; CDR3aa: CASSQGGFGYTF
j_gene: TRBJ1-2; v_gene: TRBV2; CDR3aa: CASRDRGDYGYTF
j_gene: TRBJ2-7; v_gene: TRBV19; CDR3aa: CASSTDISYEQYF
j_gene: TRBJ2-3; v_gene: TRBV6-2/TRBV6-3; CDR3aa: CASSRRTSGGTDTQYF
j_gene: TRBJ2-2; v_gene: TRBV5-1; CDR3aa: CASSQRLAGGWDTGELFF
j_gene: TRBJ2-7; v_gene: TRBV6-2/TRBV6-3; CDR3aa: CASSFLGLAPDEQYF
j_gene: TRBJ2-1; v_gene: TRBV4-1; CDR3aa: CASSQVNNEQFF
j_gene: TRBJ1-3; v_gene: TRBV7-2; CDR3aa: CASSRDSGPSGNTIYF
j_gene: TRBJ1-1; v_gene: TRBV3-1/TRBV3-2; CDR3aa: CASSQGQGSTEAFF
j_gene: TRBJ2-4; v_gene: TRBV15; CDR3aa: CATSTGQGVDIQYF